What follows is one TCR beta chain and its context. TCRdb keeps only in-frame clones here, not all; method: immunoSEQ multiplex PCR. The sample has about 75,000 clones, about 88% seen once; the top ten hold 0.3% to 0.4%. The sample originates from a study of OX40 agonist ivuxolimab in advanced cancers. The TCR was taken from an adult with an advanced solid tumor such as melanoma, head and neck, liver or kidney cancer. The material sequenced was CD4+ or CD8+ T cells sorted from blood, taken in a trial of the OX40 agonist ivuxolimab.

The CDR3 spells CASSEAAGGPAYEQYF. In DNA form, the CDR3 reads TGCGCCAGCAGTGAAGCTGCGGGAGGGCCCGCTTACGAGCAGTACTTC. The rearrangement joins TRBV10-1 to TRBJ2-7, with 9 bases aligning to TRBD2. CDR3 length: 16 amino acids. The V segment lost 3 bases and the J segment 4 bases; nucleotides outside the gene matches: 10. Germline V gene lookup returns CDR1 WNHNN and CDR2 SYGVQD (reference sequence).